This T cell receptor beta chain came from a study of cytomegalovirus exposure and HLA in healthy donors. The primer mix had 60 Vbeta and 13 Jbeta primers. Profiling relied on immunoSEQ multiplex PCR, and the TCRdb table lists in-frame clones only, not all of them. The sample lists 90,000 or so clones; roughly 80% were seen once. Samples came from healthy bone marrow donors. V was cut by 3 bases and J by 8 bases, with 17 bases left in between. Per the germline V gene, CDR1 is LNHDA and CDR2 is SQIVND (reference sequence). This CDR3 is 15 amino acids long. The sample comprised PBMCs. This clonotype was sampled from a man aged 45 to 65 in good health and CMV-seropositive. The chain carries TRBV19 and TRBJ1-5, with D possibly TRBD1 on 5 matching bases. CDR3 DNA: TGTGCCAGTAGTATTGGGGGGACCATAGGAGAGCCCCAGCATTTT. This sequence encodes CASSIGGTIGEPQHF.